This is a list of T cell receptor beta chains from one sample in a study of blood T cell repertoires in COVID-19. This table comes from immunoSEQ multiplex PCR, and its TCRdb copy is limited to in-frame clones, with some not included. The sample has about 190,000 clones, 80% to 90% seen once. The sample comprised peripheral blood. Every receptor here comes from a woman between 65 and 79 years old with active or convalescent COVID-19. The CDR3 runs from the conserved cysteine through the conserved F or W. D genes are given only for firm matches. Only part of the rows carry a size: once, few, many, or a class if the clone is expanded.

TRBJ1-2,NA,NA,TRBV11-2,CASSLGQALNYGYTF,TGTGCCAGCAGCTTAGGACAGGCCCTCAACTATGGCTACACCTTC
TRBJ1-3,NA,few,TRBV7-8,CASSLAGAYSGNTIYF,TGTGCCAGCAGCTTAGCAGGGGCGTACTCTGGAAACACCATATATTTT
TRBJ2-2,TRBD2,once,TRBV15,CATSSPGLAGGELFF,TGTGCCACCAGCAGTCCGGGACTAGCGGGCGGGGAGCTGTTTTTT
TRBJ2-1,TRBD2,NA,TRBV9,CASSVGGLAPYNEQFF,TGTGCCAGCAGCGTAGGGGGACTAGCGCCTTACAATGAGCAGTTCTTC
TRBJ2-1,NA,NA,TRBV5-1,CASSFSDFLYNEQFF,TGCGCCAGCAGCTTTAGTGACTTTTTATACAATGAGCAGTTCTTC
TRBJ2-3,TRBD2,NA,TRBV6-5,CASSNMGLAGGSQYF,TGTGCCAGCAGTAACATGGGACTAGCGGGAGGGTCGCAGTATTTT
TRBJ2-7,NA,NA,TRBV5-1,CASSLPGSLDEQYF,TGCGCCAGCAGCTTGCCCGGGAGTCTTGACGAGCAGTACTTC
TRBJ2-7,TRBD1,many,TRBV7-8,CASSGNRGSEQYF,TGTGCCAGCAGCGGAAACAGGGGGAGCGAGCAGTACTTC
TRBJ1-3,NA,NA,TRBV19,CASALGSAGNTIYF,TGTGCCAGCGCCCTAGGCTCGGCTGGAAACACCATATATTTT
TRBJ2-3,NA,NA,TRBV11-3,CASSQGQRTDTQYF,TGTGCCAGCAGCCAGGGACAACGCACAGATACGCAGTATTTT
TRBJ1-2,NA,NA,TRBV5-1,CASSSAGNGYTF,TGCGCCAGCAGCTCGGCGGGGAATGGCTACACCTTC
TRBJ1-1,NA,NA,TRBV19,CASSSRTELTGEAFF,TGTGCCAGTAGTTCTCGGACAGAACTCACCGGTGAAGCTTTCTTT
TRBJ1-5,NA,NA,TRBV5-8,CASTPRVYSNQPQHF,TGTGCCAGCACCCCCCGCGTCTATAGCAATCAGCCCCAGCATTTT
TRBJ1-1,NA,NA,TRBV2,CASSAQVNTEAFF,TGTGCCAGCAGCGCTCAGGTAAACACTGAAGCTTTCTTT
TRBJ2-1,TRBD2,NA,TRBV7-2,CASSSRTSATNEQFF,TGTGCCAGCAGCTCCCGGACTAGCGCCACCAATGAGCAGTTCTTC
TRBJ1-3,NA,NA,TRBV7-6,CASSPRQDASGNTIYF,TGTGCCAGCAGCCCAAGACAGGATGCCTCTGGAAACACCATATATTTT
TRBJ1-6,NA,NA,TRBV5-1,CASSIISSDNSPLHF,TGCGCCAGCAGCATTATCTCGTCGGATAATTCACCCCTCCACTTT
TRBJ2-6,TRBD1,once,TRBV5-1,CASSPGQGRAGANVLTF,TGCGCCAGCAGCCCGGGACAGGGCCGGGCTGGGGCCAACGTCCTGACTTTC
TRBJ1-2,NA,NA,TRBV28,CASSPSRGYNYGYTF,TGTGCCAGCAGTCCCAGCCGGGGTTATAACTATGGCTACACCTTC
TRBJ1-2,TRBD1,NA,TRBV5-4,CASSVQGAQHYGYTF,TGTGCCAGCAGCGTACAGGGGGCGCAGCACTATGGCTACACCTTC
TRBJ2-7,TRBD2,NA,TRBV5-4,CASSDRTSGILTGEQYF,TGTGCCAGCAGCGATCGGACTAGCGGGATTTTAACCGGCGAGCAGTACTTC
TRBJ1-3,NA,NA,TRBV19,CASSIGGGNTIYF,TGTGCCAGTAGTATTGGCGGAGGAAACACCATATATTTT
TRBJ1-1,TRBD1,NA,TRBV19,CASRDRGLEAFF,TGTGCCAGTCGGGACAGGGGGCTTGAAGCTTTCTTT
TRBJ2-5,TRBD1,NA,TRBV10-3,CASGQGEETQYF,TGTGCCAGCGGACAGGGTGAAGAGACCCAGTACTTC
TRBJ1-4,NA,NA,TRBV28,CASSLSGTGGEKLFF,TGTGCCAGCAGTTTATCAGGGACGGGGGGTGAAAAACTGTTTTTT
TRBJ2-2,TRBD2,NA,TRBV11-2,CASSPRRLAGGGTGELFF,TGTGCCAGCAGCCCTCGGAGGCTAGCGGGAGGCGGAACCGGGGAGCTGTTTTTT
TRBJ2-7,NA,NA,TRBV18,CASSLRSYEQYF,TGTGCCAGCTCACTTCGCTCCTACGAGCAGTACTTC
TRBJ2-3,NA,NA,TRBV19,CASSPVWARPDTQYF,TGTGCCAGTAGTCCAGTTTGGGCAAGACCGGATACGCAGTATTTT
TRBJ2-1,TRBD2,NA,TRBV7-9,CASSLGTSGNNEQFF,TGTGCCAGCAGCTTAGGGACTAGCGGGAACAATGAGCAGTTCTTC
TRBJ1-3,NA,once,TRBV19,CASSTGSREGSGNTIYF,TGTGCCAGTAGTACCGGATCCCGGGAGGGATCTGGAAACACCATATATTTT
TRBJ2-1,TRBD2,NA,TRBV24-1,CATSGEGGIDEQFF,TGTGCCACCAGTGGGGAGGGAGGTATAGATGAGCAGTTCTTC
TRBJ2-5,TRBD1,NA,TRBV3-1/TRBV3-2,CASSHIGQGGETQYF,TGTGCCAGCAGCCATATAGGACAGGGTGGGGAGACCCAGTACTTC
TRBJ2-3,TRBD1,NA,TRBV2,CASSGQGARTDTQYF,TGTGCCAGCAGTGGACAGGGGGCTAGGACAGATACGCAGTATTTT
TRBJ2-1,TRBD2,NA,TRBV19,CASSTLSGRDFGEQFF,TGTGCCAGTAGTACCCTTAGCGGGAGGGATTTCGGTGAGCAGTTCTTC
TRBJ1-4,NA,few,TRBV7-9,CASSLKSTVNEKLFF,TGTGCCAGCAGCTTAAAATCGACAGTCAATGAAAAACTGTTTTTT
TRBJ2-3,NA,few,TRBV5-6,CASSLALQESTDTQYF,TGTGCCAGCAGCTTGGCACTGCAGGAAAGCACAGATACGCAGTATTTT
TRBJ2-1,NA,NA,TRBV3-1/TRBV3-2,CASSQDSERAGDEQFF,TGTGCCAGCAGCCAAGATAGTGAGCGGGCTGGCGATGAGCAGTTCTTC
TRBJ2-1,NA,NA,TRBV12-3/TRBV12-4,CAGSSSLYNEQFF,TGTGCCGGCAGTTCCTCACTCTACAATGAGCAGTTCTTC
TRBJ2-1,TRBD2,NA,TRBV10-2,CASKLAGGANEQFF,TGCGCCAGCAAGCTAGCGGGAGGGGCGAATGAGCAGTTCTTC
TRBJ1-5,NA,NA,TRBV4-2,CASSQDGPNQPQHF,TGTGCCAGCAGCCAAGATGGCCCAAATCAGCCCCAGCATTTT